This T cell receptor (beta chain) was retrieved from a study of T cell responses to AZD1222 COVID-19 vaccine. Findings and limits, study-wide: Along spike, vaccine-associated CD4 TCRs were found throughout, with dominance at 160-218 and 743-854.

The CDR3 is 12 amino acids. V dropped 2 bases and J dropped 4 bases, with 5 bases sitting between them. Germline V gives CDR1 SGHVS, CDR2 FQNEAQ. Profiled with immunoSEQ multiplex PCR; TCRdb holds only in-frame clones, not every one. This sample yields roughly 100,000 clones, of which about nine tenths are seen a single time; roughly 5% belongs to the top ten. Note on this clone: The antigen is undetermined.

The receptor comes from an adult in good health. The chain employs TRBV7-8 and TRBJ1-2, with D perhaps matching TRBD1 (5 bases). The source was peripheral blood, collected on day 0 of AZD1222 vaccination. The CDR3 DNA reads as TGTGCCAGCAGCTTACAGGGCTATGGCTACACCTTC. Translation: CASSLQGYGYTF.